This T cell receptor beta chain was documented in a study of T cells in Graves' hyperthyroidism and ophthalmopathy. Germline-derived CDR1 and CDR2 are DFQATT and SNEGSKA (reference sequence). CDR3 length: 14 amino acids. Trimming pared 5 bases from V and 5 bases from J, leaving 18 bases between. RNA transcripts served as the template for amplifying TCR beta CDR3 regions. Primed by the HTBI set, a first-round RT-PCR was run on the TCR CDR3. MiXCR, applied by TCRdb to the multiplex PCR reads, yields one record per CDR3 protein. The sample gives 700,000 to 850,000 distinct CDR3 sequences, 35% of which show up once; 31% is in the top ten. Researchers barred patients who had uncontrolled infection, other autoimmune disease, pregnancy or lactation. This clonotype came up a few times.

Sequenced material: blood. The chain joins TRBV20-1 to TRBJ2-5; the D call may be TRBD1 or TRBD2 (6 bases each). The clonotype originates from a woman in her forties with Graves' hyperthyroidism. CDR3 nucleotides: TGCAGTGCTCCCTCAACCGGGGGCAGGGAGACCCAGTACTTC. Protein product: CSAPSTGGRETQYF.